This TCR beta chain was captured by sequencing in a study of blood T cell repertoires in COVID-19. The overall study: Samples of COVID-19 (acute and convalescent) were obtained from the United States, Italy and Spain. PBMCs, B-cell-depleted T cells, or T cells were the source of the cDNA or gDNA that made up the material.

The CDR3 length is 16 residues. The ends were cut back, 4 bases at V and 0 bases at J, with 10 bases in the middle. The germline V gene has CDR1 SGHDN and CDR2 FVKESK. Source study methods: Estimates of nucleated cell counts were drawn from the amplification of reference gene primers. Generated by immunoSEQ multiplex PCR, the TCRdb table keeps only in-frame clones and is missing some. V and J calls and clone size are given by that table; D and trimming were obtained from the DNA. The sample has 50,000 to 65,000 clones, around 90% seen once. Sequenced material: peripheral blood. The receptor was derived from a man aged 45-65 years with acute or convalescent COVID-19. V gene TRBV14 combines with J gene TRBJ2-6; the D is unclear. This CDR3 is CASSRIYDSGANVLTF. In DNA form, the CDR3 reads TGTGCCAGCAGCCGCATCTATGACTCTGGGGCCAACGTCCTGACTTTC. The whole variable domain, filled in from reference TRBV14 and TRBJ2-6, reads EAGVTQFPSHSVIEKGQTVTLRCDPISGHDNLYWYRRVMGKEIKFLLHFVKESKQDESGMPNNRFLAERTGGTYSTLKVQPAELEDSGVYFCASSRIYDSGANVLTFGAGSRLTVL.